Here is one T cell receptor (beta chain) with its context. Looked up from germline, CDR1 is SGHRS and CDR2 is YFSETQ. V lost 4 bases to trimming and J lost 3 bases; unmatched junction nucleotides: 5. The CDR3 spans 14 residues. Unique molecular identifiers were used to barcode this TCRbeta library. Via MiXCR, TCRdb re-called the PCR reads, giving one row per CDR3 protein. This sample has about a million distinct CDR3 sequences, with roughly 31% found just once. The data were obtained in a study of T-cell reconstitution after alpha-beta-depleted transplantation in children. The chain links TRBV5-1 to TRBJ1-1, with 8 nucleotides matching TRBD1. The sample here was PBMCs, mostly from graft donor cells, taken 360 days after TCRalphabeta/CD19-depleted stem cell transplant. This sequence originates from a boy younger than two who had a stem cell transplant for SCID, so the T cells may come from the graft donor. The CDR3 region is CASSGQGAHTEAFF. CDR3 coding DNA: TGCGCCAGCAGCGGGCAGGGGGCGCACACTGAAGCTTTCTTT.